This TCR beta chain was recorded in a study of blood T cell repertoires in COVID-19. On the study more broadly: Samples representing acute and convalescent COVID-19 were sourced from the United States, Italy and Spain. PBMCs, B-cell-depleted T cells, or T cells were the source of the cDNA or gDNA that made up the material.

This clone was seen a few times. The authors' processing: Estimates of nucleated cell counts were drawn from the amplification of reference gene primers. TCRdb's table, derived via immunoSEQ multiplex PCR, lists solely in-frame clones and lacks some. The V and J calls and clone size were taken over from that table, and D and trimming were inferred from the DNA. The sample includes approximately 210,000 clones, about 88% seen only once; the top ten take 5% to 8%. CDR3 length: 15 residues. Trimming pared 5 bases from V and 9 bases from J, leaving 17 bases between. Germline values: CDR1 SEHNR, CDR2 FQNEAQ (reference sequence).

The TCR was taken from a woman between 40 and 55 years old who had recovered from COVID-19. The chain joins TRBV7-9 to TRBJ1-6, with D possibly being TRBD1 (5 bases). Source material: peripheral blood. CDR3 region: CASSRTDGGASPLHF. The CDR3 bases are TGTGCCAGCAGCCGCACAGACGGTGGGGCTTCACCCCTCCACTTT.